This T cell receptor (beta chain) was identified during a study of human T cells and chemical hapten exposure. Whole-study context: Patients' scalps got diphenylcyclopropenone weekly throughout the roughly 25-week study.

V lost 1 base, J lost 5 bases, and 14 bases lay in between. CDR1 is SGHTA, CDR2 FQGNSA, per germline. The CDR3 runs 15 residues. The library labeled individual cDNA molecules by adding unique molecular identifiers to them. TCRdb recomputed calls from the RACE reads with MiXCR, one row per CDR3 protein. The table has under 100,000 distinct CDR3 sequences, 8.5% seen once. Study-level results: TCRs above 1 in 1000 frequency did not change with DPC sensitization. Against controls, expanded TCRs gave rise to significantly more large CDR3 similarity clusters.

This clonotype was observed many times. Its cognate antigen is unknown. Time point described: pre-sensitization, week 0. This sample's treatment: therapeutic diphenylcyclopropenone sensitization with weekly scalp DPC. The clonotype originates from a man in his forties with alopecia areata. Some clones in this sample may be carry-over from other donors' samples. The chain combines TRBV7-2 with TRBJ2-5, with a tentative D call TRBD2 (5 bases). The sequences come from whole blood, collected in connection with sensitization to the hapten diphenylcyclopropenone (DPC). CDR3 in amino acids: CASSLVASAGETQYF. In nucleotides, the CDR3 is TGTGCCAGCAGCTTAGTCGCCTCCGCGGGTGAGACCCAGTACTTC.